This TCR beta chain was recovered during a study of T-cell memory formation after mild COVID-19. Study-level points and caveats: SARS-CoV-2 specificity of second-wave clones peaking day 37 was unconfirmed.

Notes on this clonotype: No antigen is known for it.

TCRdb called the 5' RACE reads again in MiXCR, with one record for every CDR3 protein. The sample consists of 300,000 to 350,000 distinct CDR3 sequences, roughly a fifth of them appearing once. The clonotype was recovered from a young man who had mild COVID-19 (a few samples of this study predate the infection). Cell type and time point are not known. The material sequenced was PBMCs or a T cell subset sorted from them (not recorded which).

CDR3 sequence: CATSRDPGTGHFETQYF. The CDR3 region has the DNA TGTGCCACCAGCAGAGATCCCGGGACAGGGCATTTTGAGACCCAGTACTTC. The chain recombines TRBV15 with TRBJ2-5, with 9 nucleotides matching TRBD1. V lost 0 bases, J lost 5 bases, and 10 bases stayed unmatched. CDR3 length: 17 residues. Germline-derived CDR1 and CDR2 are LNHNV and YYDKDF (reference sequence).